Below are 9 T cell receptor beta chains sequenced from a single sample in a study of CD8 T cells in Susac syndrome (dated by TCRdb to about 2019). The library came from the immunoSEQ multiplex PCR assay. RNA was extracted using the RNeasy kit, and about 0.5 to 1 ug of the RNA was reverse transcribed with random hexamers. In TCRdb, the public reads were trimmed at Q25 with fastp and aligned with MiXCR, with productive beta chains retained. Records with the same CDR3 protein are collapsed into one entry carrying the most frequent genes and DNA. For this sample the table gives over 150,000 distinct CDR3 sequences, of which approximately 93% were detected only once. In total, the top ten clones hold roughly 0.094% of the sample. Sequenced sample: CD4+ T cells from PBMCs. The receptors here all came from a human donor with multiple sclerosis.

This chain joins TRBV7-6 and TRBJ1-6; D is ambiguous. V was trimmed by 5 bases and J by 2 bases, leaving 13 bases between them. The CDR3 length is 16 residues. Looked up from germline, CDR1 is SGHVS and CDR2 is FNYEAQ. CDR3 bases: TGTGCCAGCAGCCCCCTGGGTACACCCTATAATTCACCCCTCCACTTT. Translated: CASSPLGTPYNSPLHF.

The chain has TRBV18 and TRBJ1-1, with 7 bases fitting TRBD1. CDR1 and CDR2 from the germline V gene are KGHSH and LQKENI. V lost 3 bases to trimming and J lost 5 bases; unmatched junction nucleotides: 12. CDR3 length: 16 amino acids. The CDR3 reads CASSPSGDRSRTEAFF. As DNA, the CDR3 is TGTGCCAGCTCACCGAGTGGGGACAGATCCCGGACTGAAGCTTTCTTT.

The J gene is TRBJ1-2, the V gene TRBV20-1; D unclear. CDR1 DFQATT and CDR2 SNEGSKA come from the germline V gene (reference sequence). This CDR3 is built from 13 residues. V was cut by 3 bases and J by 4 bases, with 12 bases left in between. The CDR3 loop is CSASTSERYGYTF. CDR3 sequence (DNA): TGCAGTGCTAGTACGTCAGAACGCTATGGCTACACCTTC.

This clonotype has just one count. The chain employs TRBV10-3 and TRBJ2-4; no clear D. The CDR3 totals 15 residues. Trimming cost V 2 bases and J 8 bases, with 16 bases left between them. The germline V gene encodes CDR1 ENHRY and CDR2 SYGVKD. The CDR3 protein is CAISERSPPGDIQYF. The CDR3 bases are TGTGCCATCAGTGAGCGCTCACCTCCCGGAGACATTCAGTACTTC.

The genes are TRBV2 and TRBJ2-7, with 9 bases aligning to TRBD2. CDR1 is SNHLY and CDR2 is FYNNEI in the germline V gene. Trimming removed 7 bases from V and 0 bases from J; junction bases left unmatched: 16. The CDR3 runs to 18 residues. As DNA, the CDR3 is TGTGCCAGCACTGAGGCGGGACTAGCTCGGATGGGCTCCTACGAGCAGTACTTC. Residues: CASTEAGLARMGSYEQYF.

The V gene is TRBV5-6, the J gene TRBJ2-7; D gene unclear. Trimming pared 0 bases from V and 3 bases from J, leaving 7 bases between. The CDR3 has 13 amino acids. Germline values: CDR1 SGHDT, CDR2 YYEEEE. Here the CDR3 reads CASSLGQNYEQYF. As DNA, the CDR3 is TGTGCCAGCAGCTTGGGTCAGAACTACGAGCAGTACTTC.

This chain connects TRBV10-3 to TRBJ1-4; D is unclear. The CDR3 has 14 amino acids. V shed 3 bases and J shed 3 bases, with 8 bases lying between them. The germline V gene has CDR1 ENHRY and CDR2 SYGVKD. The CDR3 sequence is CAISEGRSNEKLFF. The CDR3 DNA is TGTGCCATCAGTGAAGGGAGATCTAATGAAAAACTGTTTTTT.

The chain recombines TRBV5-4 with TRBJ1-6; the D gene is possibly TRBD1 (5 bases). This CDR3 has 15 amino acids. Germline V gives CDR1 SGHNT, CDR2 YYREEE (reference sequence). The V and J ends lost 5 bases and 9 bases respectively, with 18 bases between them. DNA of the CDR3: TGTGCCAGCAGGGACAAGAGGGACTCGAGTTCACCCCTCCACTTT. Protein: CASRDKRDSSSPLHF.

The chain couples TRBV6-2 or TRBV6-3 to TRBJ1-2; 8 bases map to TRBD1. The V gene end was trimmed by 6 bases and the J gene end by 4 bases; junction bases not matched to a gene: 4. CDR1 is MNHEY and CDR2 is SVGEGT in the germline V gene. CDR3 size: 13 residues. The CDR3: CASRDRGSYGYTF. CDR3 sequence (DNA): TGTGCCAGCAGAGACAGGGGCAGCTATGGCTACACCTTC.